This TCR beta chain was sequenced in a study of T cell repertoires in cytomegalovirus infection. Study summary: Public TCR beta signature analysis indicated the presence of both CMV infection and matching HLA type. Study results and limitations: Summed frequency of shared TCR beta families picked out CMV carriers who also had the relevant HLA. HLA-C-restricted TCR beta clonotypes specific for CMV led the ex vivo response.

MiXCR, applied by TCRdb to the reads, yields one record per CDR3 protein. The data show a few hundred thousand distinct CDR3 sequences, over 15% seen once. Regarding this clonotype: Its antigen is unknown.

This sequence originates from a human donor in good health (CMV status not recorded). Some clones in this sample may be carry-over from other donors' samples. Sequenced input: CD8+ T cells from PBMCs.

The CDR3 coding sequence is TGTGCCAGCAGACTTTCAGGGTCCTACGAGCAGTACTTC. Encoded protein: CASRLSGSYEQYF. The chain links TRBV14 to TRBJ2-7; D may be TRBD1 (5 bases). CDR3 size: 13 residues. Trimming stripped 6 bases from V and 1 base from J, with 10 bases between. Germline loops: CDR1 SGHDN, CDR2 FVKESK.